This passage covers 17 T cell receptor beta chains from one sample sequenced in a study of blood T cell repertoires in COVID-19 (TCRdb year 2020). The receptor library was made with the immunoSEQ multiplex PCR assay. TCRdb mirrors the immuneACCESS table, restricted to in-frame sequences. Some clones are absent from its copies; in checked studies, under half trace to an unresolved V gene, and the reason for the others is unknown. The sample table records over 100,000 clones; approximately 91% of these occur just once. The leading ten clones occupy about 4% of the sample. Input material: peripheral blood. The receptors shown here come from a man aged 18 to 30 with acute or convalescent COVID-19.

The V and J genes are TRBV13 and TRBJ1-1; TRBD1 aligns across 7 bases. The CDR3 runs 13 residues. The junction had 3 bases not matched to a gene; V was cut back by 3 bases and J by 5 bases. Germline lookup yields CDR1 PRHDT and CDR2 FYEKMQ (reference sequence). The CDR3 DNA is TGTGCCAGCAGCTTTCAGGGGGATACTGAAGCTTTCTTT. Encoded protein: CASSFQGDTEAFF.

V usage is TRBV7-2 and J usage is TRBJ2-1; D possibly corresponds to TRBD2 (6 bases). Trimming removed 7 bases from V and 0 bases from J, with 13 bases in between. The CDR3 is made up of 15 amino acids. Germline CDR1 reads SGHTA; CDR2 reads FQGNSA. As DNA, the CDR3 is TGTGCCAGCACCTTGGACGGGAGCTCCTACAATGAGCAGTTCTTC. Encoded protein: CASTLDGSSYNEQFF.

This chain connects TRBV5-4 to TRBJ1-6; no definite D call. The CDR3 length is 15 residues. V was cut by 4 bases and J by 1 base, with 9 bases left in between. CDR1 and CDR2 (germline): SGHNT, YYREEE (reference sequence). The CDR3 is CASSPPSSYNSPLHF. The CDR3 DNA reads TGTGCCAGCAGCCCACCGAGTTCCTATAATTCACCCCTCCACTTT.

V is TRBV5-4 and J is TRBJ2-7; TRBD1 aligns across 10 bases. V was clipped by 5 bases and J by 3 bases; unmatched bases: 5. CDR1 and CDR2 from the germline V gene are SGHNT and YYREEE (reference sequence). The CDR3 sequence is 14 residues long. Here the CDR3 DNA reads TGTGCCAGCAGTCCGGACAGGGGGGGCTACGAGCAGTACTTC. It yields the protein CASSPDRGGYEQYF. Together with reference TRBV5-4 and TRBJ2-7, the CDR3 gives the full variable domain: ETGVTQSPTHLIKTRGQQVTLRCSSQSGHNTVSWYQQALGQGPQFIFQYYREEENGRGNFPPRFSGLQFPNYSSELNVNALELDDSALYLCASSPDRGGYEQYFGPGTRLTVT.

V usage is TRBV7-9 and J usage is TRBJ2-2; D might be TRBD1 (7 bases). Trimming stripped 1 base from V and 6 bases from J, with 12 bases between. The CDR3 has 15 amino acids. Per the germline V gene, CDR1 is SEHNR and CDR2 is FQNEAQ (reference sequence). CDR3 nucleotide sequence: TGTGCCAGCAGCTTAGACGACAGGGAGGCCGGGGAGCTGTTTTTT. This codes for CASSLDDREAGELFF.

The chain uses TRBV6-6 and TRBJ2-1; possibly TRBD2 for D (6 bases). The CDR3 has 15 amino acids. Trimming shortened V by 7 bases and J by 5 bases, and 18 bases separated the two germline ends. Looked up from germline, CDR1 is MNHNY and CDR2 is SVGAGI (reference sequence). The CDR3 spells CASTGGRPTNNEQFF. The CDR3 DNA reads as TGTGCCAGCACCGGGGGTCGACCCACCAACAATGAGCAGTTCTTC.

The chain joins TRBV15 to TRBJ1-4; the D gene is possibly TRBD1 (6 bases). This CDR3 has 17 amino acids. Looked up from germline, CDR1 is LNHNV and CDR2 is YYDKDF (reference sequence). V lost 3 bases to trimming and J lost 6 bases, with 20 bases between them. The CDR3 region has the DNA TGTGCCACCAGCAGCACACAGGGTAGGACTCTTTATGAAAAACTGTTTTTT. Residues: CATSSTQGRTLYEKLFF.

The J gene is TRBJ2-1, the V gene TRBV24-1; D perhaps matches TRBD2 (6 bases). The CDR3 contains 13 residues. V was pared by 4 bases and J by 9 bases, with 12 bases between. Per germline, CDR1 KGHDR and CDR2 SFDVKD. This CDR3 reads CATSEGGYGEQFF. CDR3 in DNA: TGTGCCACCAGTGAGGGAGGTTATGGTGAGCAGTTCTTC.

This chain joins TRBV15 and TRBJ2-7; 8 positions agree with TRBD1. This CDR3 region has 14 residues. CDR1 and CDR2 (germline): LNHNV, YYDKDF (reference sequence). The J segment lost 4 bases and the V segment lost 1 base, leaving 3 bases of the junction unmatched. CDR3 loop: CATSRARGLYEQYF. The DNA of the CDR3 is TGTGCCACCAGCAGAGCCAGGGGGCTGTACGAGCAGTACTTC.

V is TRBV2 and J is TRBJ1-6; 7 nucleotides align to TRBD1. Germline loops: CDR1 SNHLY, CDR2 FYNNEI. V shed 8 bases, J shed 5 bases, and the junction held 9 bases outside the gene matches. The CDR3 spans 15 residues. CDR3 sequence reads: CASASYGQDNSPLHF. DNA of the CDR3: TGTGCCAGCGCTTCTTACGGACAGGATAATTCACCCCTCCACTTT.

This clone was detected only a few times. CDR3 sequence reads: CASSQGGTGVIDTQYF. Written as DNA, the CDR3 is TGTGCCAGCAGCCAAGGGGGGACAGGGGTGATAGATACGCAGTATTTT. The V and J genes are TRBV3-1 (or the pseudogene TRBV3-2) and TRBJ2-3; 10 positions match TRBD1. Germline V gives CDR1 LGHDT, CDR2 YNNKEL (reference sequence). Trimming at V came to 1 base and at J to 5 bases, leaving 6 bases not matched to a gene. The CDR3 consists of 16 residues.

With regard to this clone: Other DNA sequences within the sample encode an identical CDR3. The CDR3 DNA reads TGTGCCAGCAGACGGGATTCTAACTATGGCTACACCTTC. Amino acid sequence: CASRRDSNYGYTF. The rearrangement links TRBV6-5 to TRBJ1-2; D is undetermined. Trimming removed 6 bases at V and 0 bases at J, with 8 bases between. The CDR3 covers 13 residues. Germline V CDR1 and CDR2: MNHEY, SVGAGI.

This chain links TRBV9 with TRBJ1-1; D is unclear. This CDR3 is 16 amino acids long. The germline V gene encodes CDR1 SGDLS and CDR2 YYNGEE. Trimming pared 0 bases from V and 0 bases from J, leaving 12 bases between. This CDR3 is CASSVGAGGLNTEAFF. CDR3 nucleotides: TGTGCCAGCAGCGTAGGAGCAGGTGGGTTGAACACTGAAGCTTTCTTT.

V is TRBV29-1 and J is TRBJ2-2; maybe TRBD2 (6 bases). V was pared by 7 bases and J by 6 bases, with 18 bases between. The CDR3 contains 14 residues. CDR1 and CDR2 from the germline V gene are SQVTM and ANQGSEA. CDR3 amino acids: CSAQTGLLAGELFF. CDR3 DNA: TGCAGCGCCCAGACGGGACTGCTCGCCGGGGAGCTGTTTTTT.

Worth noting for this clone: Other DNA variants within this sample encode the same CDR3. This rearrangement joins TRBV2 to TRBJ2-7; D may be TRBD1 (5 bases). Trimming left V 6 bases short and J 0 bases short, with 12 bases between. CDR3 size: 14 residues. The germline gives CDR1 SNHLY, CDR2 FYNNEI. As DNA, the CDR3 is TGTGCCAGCAGCCAGGGTGCACCCTCCTACGAGCAGTACTTC. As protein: CASSQGAPSYEQYF. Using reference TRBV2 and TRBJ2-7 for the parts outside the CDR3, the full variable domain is EPEVTQTPSHQVTQMGQEVILRCVPISNHLYFYWYRQILGQKVEFLVSFYNNEISEKSEIFDDQFSVERPDGSNFTLKIRSTKLEDSAMYFCASSQGAPSYEQYFGPGTRLTVT.

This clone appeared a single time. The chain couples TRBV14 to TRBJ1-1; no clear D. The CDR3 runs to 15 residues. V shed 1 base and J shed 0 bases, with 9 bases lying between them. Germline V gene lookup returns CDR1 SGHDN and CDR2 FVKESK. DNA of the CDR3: TGTGCCAGCAGCCAAGTCAAACAGCTGAACACTGAAGCTTTCTTT. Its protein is CASSQVKQLNTEAFF.

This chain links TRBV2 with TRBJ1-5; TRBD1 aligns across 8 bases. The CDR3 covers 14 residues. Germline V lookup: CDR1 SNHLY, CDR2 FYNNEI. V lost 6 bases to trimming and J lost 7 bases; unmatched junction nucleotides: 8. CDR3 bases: TGTGCCAGCAGGAGAGACAGGGGCAGCCAGCCCCAGCATTTT. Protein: CASRRDRGSQPQHF.